The rows below give T cell receptor beta chains drawn from one sample of a study of early T cells in non-severe SARS-CoV-2 infection. TCRdb reprocessed the 5' RACE reads via MiXCR and lists one record per CDR3 protein. The sample gives about 83,000 distinct CDR3 sequences, 9% to 15% of which show up once; around 7% is in the top ten. Sequencing was carried out using whole blood. The receptors were sampled from an adult who was a healthcare worker with PCR-confirmed SARS-CoV-2 infection or an uninfected control (not recorded which). CDR3s include the opening cysteine and the closing phenylalanine or tryptophan. Each record gives: CDR3 protein, CDR3 DNA, clone size, J gene, D gene, V gene. D genes are given only for firm matches. Some rows mark clone size as missing; the rest say once, few, many or name a class of expanded clone.

CASSLAGTVSTGELFF,TGTGCCAGCAGCCTAGCCGGGACAGTATCGACCGGGGAGCTGTTTTTT,many,TRBJ2-2,TRBD1,TRBV11-3
CSVWTGEGYGYTF,TGCAGCGTCTGGACAGGGGAAGGATATGGCTACACCTTC,-,TRBJ1-2,TRBD1,TRBV29-1
CSAGRTSGRIYEQYF,TGCAGTGCTGGTAGGACTAGCGGGAGGATCTACGAGCAGTACTTC,many,TRBJ2-7,TRBD2,TRBV20-1
CASSRDANTGELFF,TGTGCCAGCAGTCGGGATGCGAACACCGGGGAGCTGTTTTTT,few,TRBJ2-2,-,TRBV6-2/TRBV6-3
CASSQRLDAYEQYF,TGTGCCAGCAGCCAAAGACTAGACGCCTACGAGCAGTACTTC,many,TRBJ2-7,-,TRBV11-2
CASSLSGPTYNEQFF,TGTGCCAGCAGTTTAAGCGGGCCGACCTACAATGAGCAGTTCTTC,-,TRBJ2-1,-,TRBV12-3/TRBV12-4
CASRGILNYGYTF,TGCGCCAGCAGGGGCATCTTAAACTATGGCTACACCTTC,many,TRBJ1-2,-,TRBV5-1
CAISEPRTGEETQYF,TGTGCCATCAGTGAGCCCAGGACAGGGGAAGAGACCCAGTACTTC,many,TRBJ2-5,TRBD1,TRBV10-3
CSASREWEGSSYEQYF,TGCAGTGCTAGTCGAGAGTGGGAGGGAAGCTCCTACGAGCAGTACTTC,few,TRBJ2-7,TRBD2,TRBV20-1
CASSPPGLNEQFF,TGTGCCAGCAGCCCCCCCGGGCTTAATGAGCAGTTCTTC,few,TRBJ2-1,-,TRBV11-2
CASSSPGSLWSYGYTF,TGTGCCAGCAGTTCCCCCGGCAGTCTCTGGAGCTATGGCTACACCTTC,-,TRBJ1-2,-,TRBV12-3/TRBV12-4
CATKGGVAGEQFF,TGTGCCACCAAGGGGGGAGTCGCGGGTGAGCAGTTCTTC,few,TRBJ2-1,-,TRBV24-1
CASSSDSLAPQYF,TGTGCCAGCAGCTCAGACTCCCTGGCGCCGCAGTATTTT,few,TRBJ2-3,-,TRBV7-3
CASTTAFKDSYTF,TGTGCCAGCACCACCGCATTTAAGGATAGCTACACCTTC,-,TRBJ1-2,-,TRBV7-9
CASSPSTDYNEQFF,TGTGCCAGCTCACCGTCTACAGATTACAATGAGCAGTTCTTC,many,TRBJ2-1,-,TRBV18
CASSFDRSYGYTF,TGTGCCAGCAGTTTCGACCGCAGCTATGGCTACACCTTC,-,TRBJ1-2,-,TRBV5-5